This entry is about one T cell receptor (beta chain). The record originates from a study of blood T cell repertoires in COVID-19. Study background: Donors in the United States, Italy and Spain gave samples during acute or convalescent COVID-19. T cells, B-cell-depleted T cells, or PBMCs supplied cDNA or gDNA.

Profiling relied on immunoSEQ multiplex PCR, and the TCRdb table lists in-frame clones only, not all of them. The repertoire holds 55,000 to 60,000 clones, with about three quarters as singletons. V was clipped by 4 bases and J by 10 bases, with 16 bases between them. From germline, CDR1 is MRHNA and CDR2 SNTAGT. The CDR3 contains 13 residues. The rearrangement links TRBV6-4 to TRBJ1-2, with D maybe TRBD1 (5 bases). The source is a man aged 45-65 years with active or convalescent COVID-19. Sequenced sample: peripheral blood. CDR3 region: CASSVDVGAIYTF. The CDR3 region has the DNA TGTGCCAGCAGTGTTGATGTTGGGGCGATCTACACCTTC.